The 29 T cell receptor beta chains given below trace back to one sample, sequenced in a study of cytomegalovirus exposure and HLA in healthy donors. PCR used 60 Vbeta primers and 13 Jbeta primers. Sequenced by immunoSEQ multiplex PCR; TCRdb stores in-frame clones only, minus some. The profile covers approximately 200,000 clones, with 65% to 80% appearing a single time and 0.2% to 0.25% taken by the ten largest. Input material: PBMCs. These receptors originate from a girl aged 2-15 years in good health and CMV-seronegative.

The rearrangement joins TRBV25-1 to TRBJ2-3; weak D call: TRBD2 (6 bases). CDR1 and CDR2 (germline): MGHDK, SYGVNS. The CDR3 contains 16 residues. V was pared by 5 bases and J by 5 bases, with 20 bases between. CDR3 DNA: TGTGCCAGCAGTCCCCCCGGTAGCTGGGGGGTAGATACGCAGTATTTT. Protein: CASSPPGSWGVDTQYF.

This rearrangement joins TRBV6-7 to TRBJ2-3, with TRBD1 identical over 8 bases. TRBV6-7 is given ORF status, its function remaining uncertain. V lost 6 bases to trimming and J lost 4 bases; unmatched junction nucleotides: 15. The CDR3 sequence is 17 residues long. Here the CDR3 reads CASSYQGARDWADTQYF. CDR3 bases: TGTGCCAGCAGCTACCAGGGGGCCCGGGACTGGGCAGATACGCAGTATTTT.

This clone was seen a single time. The gene calls are TRBV7-8 and TRBJ2-7; D may be TRBD1 (6 bases). The CDR3 has 16 residues. The V end was cut by 1 base, the J end by 3 bases, with 16 bases between. The germline V gene encodes CDR1 SGHVS and CDR2 FQNEAQ. The DNA for the CDR3 is TGTGCCAGCAGCTTAGATCCTACAGGGTTGGGCTACGAGCAGTACTTC. This codes for CASSLDPTGLGYEQYF.

V gene TRBV10-3 combines with J gene TRBJ1-5, with 7 nucleotides matching TRBD1. The junction had 7 bases not matched to a gene; V was cut back by 10 bases and J by 4 bases. Per the germline V gene, CDR1 is ENHRY and CDR2 is SYGVKD. This CDR3 is 13 amino acids long. CDR3 nucleotide sequence: TGTGCCACCCAGGGGGAGGCGAATCAGCCCCAGCATTTT. It codes for CATQGEANQPQHF.

The table lists this clone with a count of one. This chain links TRBV30 with TRBJ1-1; D gene unclear. This CDR3 comprises 15 residues. Between the trimmed V and J ends, which lost 0 bases and 5 bases, there was a span of 16 bases. Germline V gene sequence: CDR1 GTSNPN, CDR2 SVGIG (reference sequence). This CDR3 is CAWSVSPTLGTEAFF. The CDR3 region has the DNA TGTGCCTGGAGTGTATCCCCCACCCTCGGGACTGAAGCTTTCTTT.

The gene calls are TRBV6-5 and TRBJ2-7; TRBD1 matches 9 bases. V shed 4 bases, J shed 5 bases, and the junction held 3 bases outside the gene matches. The CDR3 is 13 residues long. Germline V gene lookup returns CDR1 MNHEY and CDR2 SVGAGI. The CDR3 is CASSSQGANEQYF. CDR3 nucleotide sequence: TGTGCCAGCAGTTCACAGGGGGCGAACGAGCAGTACTTC.

This clone was detected once. The chain combines TRBV5-6 with TRBJ2-3, with D possibly being TRBD2 (6 bases). The CDR3 is 14 amino acids. Germline loops: CDR1 SGHDT, CDR2 YYEEEE. V was cut by 2 bases and J by 11 bases, with 18 bases left in between. The CDR3 region has the DNA TGTGCCAGCAGCTTCGGCCCCCTCGGAGCGGGGCAGTATTTT. Its protein is CASSFGPLGAGQYF.

The V and J genes are TRBV4-1 and TRBJ2-7, with D perhaps matching TRBD1 (5 bases). There are 14 residues in the CDR3. The V end lost 1 base, the J end lost 0 bases, and 7 bases lay between the germline ends. Looked up from germline, CDR1 is MGHRA and CDR2 is YSYEKL. The chain's CDR3 is CASSQGQSSYEQYF. The CDR3 DNA reads as TGCGCCAGCAGCCAAGGACAGTCCTCCTACGAGCAGTACTTC.

V usage is TRBV5-1 and J usage is TRBJ1-2; TRBD1 aligns across 7 bases. The germline gives CDR1 SGHRS, CDR2 YFSETQ. V shed 6 bases, J shed 3 bases, and the junction held 8 bases outside the gene matches. This CDR3 is built from 14 residues. CDR3 sequence (DNA): TGCGCCAGCACCATAGGGACAGCCCACTATGGCTACACCTTC. Encoded protein: CASTIGTAHYGYTF.

The rearrangement links TRBV9 to TRBJ2-3; 9 bases fit TRBD2. The CDR3 covers 15 residues. The germline CDR1 and CDR2 sequences are SGDLS and YYNGEE. The ends lost 4 bases at V and 4 bases at J; junction bases unmatched: 7. CDR3 protein: CASSPAGGWADTQYF. CDR3 coding DNA: TGTGCCAGCAGCCCAGCGGGGGGCTGGGCAGATACGCAGTATTTT.

This clone was seen once. The chain employs TRBV9 and TRBJ2-6; D might be TRBD1 (6 bases). V was clipped by 4 bases and J by 2 bases, with 13 bases between them. The germline gives CDR1 SGDLS, CDR2 YYNGEE. The CDR3 runs to 16 residues. The chain's CDR3 is CASSPDYRAGANVLTF. The DNA for the CDR3 is TGTGCCAGCAGCCCTGACTACAGGGCTGGGGCCAACGTCCTGACTTTC.

The chain has TRBV4-2 and TRBJ1-2, with 7 bases aligning to TRBD1. Looked up from germline, CDR1 is LGHNA and CDR2 is YNFKEQ. The V gene end was trimmed by 3 bases and the J gene end by 4 bases; junction bases not matched to a gene: 8. The CDR3 consists of 15 residues. CDR3 protein: CASSQSGTAGYGYTF. The CDR3 nucleotides read TGTGCCAGCAGCCAGTCGGGGACAGCCGGCTATGGCTACACCTTC.

The CDR3 nucleotides read TGTGCCAGGCTCGAGGGCAGGACCCATAGGCATGGCTACACCTTC. Its translation: CARLEGRTHRHGYTF. The rearrangement joins TRBV6-4 to TRBJ1-2, with unresolved D. Trimming took off 9 bases at V and 6 bases at J, with 23 bases between the two ends. The CDR3 is 15 residues long. In germline, CDR1 is MRHNA, CDR2 SNTAGT.

This chain's CDR3 is CASSLVTSARETQYF. The CDR3 nucleotides read TGTGCCAGCAGCTTAGTCACTAGCGCCAGGGAGACCCAGTACTTC. The genes are TRBV7-2 and TRBJ2-5, with 7 bases identical to TRBD2. With 1 base clipped from V and 5 bases from J, the junction kept 7 bases outside the gene matches. CDR3 length equals 15 residues. Germline V gene lookup returns CDR1 SGHTA and CDR2 FQGNSA.

The chain carries TRBV5-4 and TRBJ2-5; TRBD1 matches 9 bases. The germline V gene encodes CDR1 SGHNT and CDR2 YYREEE (reference sequence). Trimming at V came to 3 bases and at J to 5 bases, leaving 5 bases not matched to a gene. CDR3 size: 14 residues. CDR3 DNA sequence: TGTGCCAGCAGCTCGGACAGGGGATCGGAGACCCAGTACTTC. It translates to CASSSDRGSETQYF.

V gene TRBV27 combines with J gene TRBJ1-1, with D unclear. Germline V CDR1 and CDR2: MNHEY, SMNVEV (reference sequence). Trimming shortened V by 6 bases and J by 1 base, and 12 bases separated the two germline ends. The CDR3 loop spans 14 amino acids. CDR3 protein: CASRDLAGNTEAFF. CDR3 nucleotide sequence: TGTGCCAGCAGGGACCTTGCGGGGAACACTGAAGCTTTCTTT.

This chain connects TRBV2 to TRBJ2-7; possibly TRBD2 for D (6 bases). Germline CDR1 reads SNHLY; CDR2 reads FYNNEI. The V end lost 3 bases, the J end lost 2 bases, and 11 bases lay between the germline ends. This CDR3 is 14 amino acids long. This CDR3 is CASSDLSGTYEQYF. The CDR3 DNA sequence: TGTGCCAGCAGTGATCTTAGCGGAACCTACGAGCAGTACTTC.

The J gene is TRBJ2-7, the V gene TRBV25-1; tentatively, D is TRBD1 (6 bases). The CDR3 length is 16 residues. Trimming removed 1 base from V and 3 bases from J, with 16 bases in between. Germline CDR1 reads MGHDK; CDR2 reads SYGVNS. CDR3: CASSELSGQGIYEQYF. The CDR3 nucleotides are TGTGCCAGCAGTGAATTGTCCGGGCAGGGGATCTACGAGCAGTACTTC.

V usage is TRBV9 and J usage is TRBJ2-5; D might be TRBD1 (5 bases). This CDR3 contains 12 residues. Germline V CDR1 and CDR2: SGDLS, YYNGEE. Trimming took off 3 bases at V and 5 bases at J, with 8 bases between the two ends. CDR3 region: CASSAPGETQYF. Written as DNA, the CDR3 is TGTGCCAGCAGCGCGCCAGGGGAGACCCAGTACTTC. Variable domain in full (rest from reference TRBV9 and TRBJ2-5): DSGVTQTPKHLITATGQRVTLRCSPRSGDLSVYWYQQSLDQGLQFLIQYYNGEERAKGNILERFSAQQFPDLHSELNLSSLELGDSALYFCASSAPGETQYFGPGTRLLVL.

J is TRBJ1-1 and V is TRBV6-5; D is undetermined. In germline, CDR1 is MNHEY, CDR2 SVGAGI. Trimming removed 7 bases from V and 3 bases from J, with 15 bases in between. This CDR3 has 14 residues. CDR3 amino acids: CASTPGSWDTEAFF. CDR3 nucleotide sequence: TGTGCCAGCACGCCCGGGTCGTGGGACACTGAAGCTTTCTTT.

The V gene is TRBV27, the J gene TRBJ1-5; a possible D gene is TRBD1 (6 bases). Germline values: CDR1 MNHEY, CDR2 SMNVEV (reference sequence). The CDR3 contains 14 residues. V was pared by 0 bases and J by 6 bases, with 9 bases between. CDR3 coding DNA: TGTGCCAGCAGTTTATCTAGAGGGGGTCAGCCCCAGCATTTT. As protein: CASSLSRGGQPQHF.

V and J are TRBV10-3 and TRBJ1-3, with a possible D match to TRBD1 (6 bases). V lost 4 bases and J lost 6, with 10 bases in between. Germline V gene data show CDR1 as ENHRY and CDR2 as SYGVKD. CDR3 size: 13 residues. The CDR3 loop is CAISATGKNTIYF. CDR3 nucleotides: TGTGCCATCAGTGCGACAGGAAAAAACACCATATATTTT.

This chain connects TRBV6-5 to TRBJ1-2; 7 bases are a match to TRBD1. Losses at the gene ends were 0 bases for V and 3 bases for J; bases not matched to a gene: 7. The CDR3 runs to 16 residues. Germline loops: CDR1 MNHEY, CDR2 SVGAGI. CDR3 DNA: TGTGCCAGCAGTTACTCGAGGGGGCGGCATGACTATGGCTACACCTTC. Its translation: CASSYSRGRHDYGYTF.

The chain has TRBV19 and TRBJ2-2, with TRBD1 matching over 9 bases. The length of the CDR3 is 15 residues. V was pared by 5 bases and J by 2 bases, with 3 bases of the junction left unmatched. In germline, CDR1 is LNHDA, CDR2 SQIVND (reference sequence). In DNA, the CDR3 is TGTGCCAGTAGTTCGGGACAGGGCAACACCGGGGAGCTGTTTTTT. This codes for CASSSGQGNTGELFF.

The V and J genes are TRBV2 and TRBJ2-7, with 7 bases identical to TRBD1. Losses at the gene ends were 8 bases for V and 0 bases for J; bases not matched to a gene: 7. Germline CDR1 reads SNHLY; CDR2 reads FYNNEI. This CDR3 has 14 amino acids. CDR3 coding DNA: TGTGCCAGCGCGCCCGGGACAGTCTCCTACGAGCAGTACTTC. Encoded protein: CASAPGTVSYEQYF.

This clone was observed a few times. J is TRBJ2-4 and V is TRBV2, with 8 bases aligning to TRBD2. CDR3 size: 17 residues. CDR1 is SNHLY, CDR2 FYNNEI, per germline. V was clipped by 6 bases and J by 0 bases; unmatched bases: 10. CDR3 coding DNA: TGTGCCAGCAGCGTAGCGGGAACCCTTAGAGCCAAAAACATTCAGTACTTC. Residues: CASSVAGTLRAKNIQYF.

V is TRBV19 and J is TRBJ1-1, with 8 bases matching TRBD1. Looked up from germline, CDR1 is LNHDA and CDR2 is SQIVND (reference sequence). V lost 4 bases, J lost 2 bases, and 3 bases stayed unmatched. This CDR3 region has 14 residues. The chain's CDR3 is CASSSRGLNTEAFF. The CDR3 DNA sequence: TGTGCCAGTAGTAGCAGGGGGCTAAACACTGAAGCTTTCTTT.

The rearrangement links TRBV2 to TRBJ1-2, with D perhaps TRBD1 (5 bases). Deletions cut 3 bases from V and 2 bases from J, with 13 bases between. The CDR3 has 15 residues. From germline, CDR1 is SNHLY and CDR2 FYNNEI. The CDR3 sequence is CASSDPFDRNYGYTF. CDR3 coding DNA: TGTGCCAGCAGTGATCCCTTCGACAGAAACTATGGCTACACCTTC.

The chain combines TRBV5-1 with TRBJ2-5; 10 positions match TRBD2. CDR1 is SGHRS and CDR2 is YFSETQ in the germline V gene. CDR3 length: 16 amino acids. The trim removed 2 bases at V and 7 bases at J, leaving 11 bases unmatched. CDR3 sequence: CASSFQAGTSAGTQYF. For the CDR3, the DNA is TGCGCCAGCAGCTTCCAGGCTGGGACTAGCGCGGGGACCCAGTACTTC.